This TCR beta chain was documented in a study of circulating CD8 cells and anti-PD-1 response in melanoma. This clonotype rates as medium-sized (0.01 to 0.1%). Four subsets defined by PD-1 and/or TIGIT were sorted from live CD3+CD8+TCRalphabeta+ cells. Using about 15 ng of total RNA, TCR libraries were made with the QIAseq Immune Repertoire TCR panel. TCRdb re-analysed the reads in MiXCR, keeping a single row per CDR3 protein. This sample has approximately 1,100 distinct CDR3 sequences; under 8% occur once, and the top ten carry 4.5%. CDR1 and CDR2 from the germline V gene are MGHRA and YSYEKL. CDR3 size: 17 residues. V gave up 4 bases and J gave up 2 bases; unmatched junction bases: 11.

The chain uses TRBV4-1 and TRBJ2-5; TRBD2 matches at 9 bases. This receptor was obtained from a human donor with melanoma. The sample consisted of CD8+ T cells from PBMCs, taken at baseline or after one month of anti-PD-1 therapy (not recorded which). CDR3 amino acids: CASSPLHVAGEQETQYF. The CDR3 nucleotides read TGCGCCAGCAGCCCGCTCCACGTAGCGGGGGAACAAGAGACCCAGTACTTC.